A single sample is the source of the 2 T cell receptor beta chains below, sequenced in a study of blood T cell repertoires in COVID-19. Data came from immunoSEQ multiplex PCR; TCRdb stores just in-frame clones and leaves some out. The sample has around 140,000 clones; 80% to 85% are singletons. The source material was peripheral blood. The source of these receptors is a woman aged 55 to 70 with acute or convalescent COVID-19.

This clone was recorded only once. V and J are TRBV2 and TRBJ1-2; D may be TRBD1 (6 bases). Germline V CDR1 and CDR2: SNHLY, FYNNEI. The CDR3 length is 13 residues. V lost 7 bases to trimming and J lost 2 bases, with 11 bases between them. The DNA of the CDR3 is TGTGCCAGCATGAGGGACACGAACTATGGCTACACCTTC. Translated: CASMRDTNYGYTF. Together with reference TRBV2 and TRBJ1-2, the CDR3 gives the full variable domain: EPEVTQTPSHQVTQMGQEVILRCVPISNHLYFYWYRQILGQKVEFLVSFYNNEISEKSEIFDDQFSVERPDGSNFTLKIRSTKLEDSAMYFCASMRDTNYGYTFGSGTRLTVV.

CDR3 protein: CASEEGVRNEQFF. The CDR3 DNA follows: TGTGCCAGCGAAGAGGGAGTGCGGAATGAGCAGTTCTTC. The chain carries TRBV2 and TRBJ2-1, with D possibly being TRBD2 (5 bases). There are 13 residues in the CDR3. Germline V gives CDR1 SNHLY, CDR2 FYNNEI. The ends were cut back, 8 bases at V and 7 bases at J, with 15 bases in the middle. The full variable domain, rest sourced from reference TRBV2 and TRBJ2-1, is EPEVTQTPSHQVTQMGQEVILRCVPISNHLYFYWYRQILGQKVEFLVSFYNNEISEKSEIFDDQFSVERPDGSNFTLKIRSTKLEDSAMYFCASEEGVRNEQFFGPGTRLTVL.